This is a list of T cell receptor beta chains from one sample in a study of T cell responses to AZD1222 COVID-19 vaccine. Measured with immunoSEQ multiplex PCR; TCRdb has only the in-frame clones, and not every one. Among about 99,000 clones, about 89% were seen once, and the ten largest hold around 8.4%. The input for sequencing was peripheral blood, taken 28 days after the second AZD1222 dose. The origin of the receptors is an adult who received the AZD1222 COVID-19 vaccine. The CDR3 runs from the conserved cysteine through the conserved F or W. D genes are given only for firm matches.

v_call	d_call	j_call	cdr3_aa
TRBV5-4	NA	TRBJ2-7	CASSLVGTRTYEQYF
TRBV6-5	NA	TRBJ2-6	CASSYPRGSGANVLTF
TRBV28	NA	TRBJ1-2	CASSRSGQRGGYTF
TRBV30	NA	TRBJ1-4	CAWSSGRSLFF
TRBV28	NA	TRBJ2-1	CASSRAGGVNEQFF
TRBV24-1	TRBD2	TRBJ2-3	CATKASGAPDTQYF
TRBV5-1	TRBD1	TRBJ1-1	CASSFRGPDTEAFF
TRBV5-5	NA	TRBJ1-1	CASSFDPNTEAFF
TRBV5-6	NA	TRBJ2-1	CASSDARGPRSYNEQFF
TRBV9	TRBD2	TRBJ2-7	CASSVGPGLAGYEQYF
TRBV5-1	TRBD1	TRBJ2-2	CASSLRGPQNTGELFF
TRBV27	NA	TRBJ2-5	CASSRTFYQETQYF
TRBV27	TRBD1	TRBJ1-6	CASSFFGTGGSPLHF
TRBV5-4	TRBD1	TRBJ2-1	CASSLGQGAYNEQFF
TRBV19	TRBD2	TRBJ2-4	CASRLSRTSGAKNIQYF
TRBV5-4	TRBD1	TRBJ2-7	CASSLGQASYEQYF
TRBV10-3	TRBD2	TRBJ2-3	CAISETSGDSNTQYF
TRBV24-1	NA	TRBJ1-5	CATSDPQGPQDQPQHF
TRBV6-5	TRBD1	TRBJ2-2	CASSPRGRGTGELFF
TRBV11-2	NA	TRBJ1-6	CASSPRRGYNSPLHF
TRBV10-1	NA	TRBJ2-7	CASSESEDSSYEQYF
TRBV29-1	NA	TRBJ2-1	CSVEWSNSYNEQFF
TRBV28	NA	TRBJ1-5	CASSLGGGSQPQHF